These T cell receptor beta chains were read from a single sample in a study of T cell repertoires in cytomegalovirus infection. TCRdb independently ran MiXCR on the reads; one entry per CDR3 protein. The sample has roughly 500,000 distinct CDR3 sequences; approximately 11% are singletons. Sequenced sample: PBMCs. The receptors originated from a human donor in good health (CMV status not recorded). Some clones in this sample may be carry-over from other donors' samples. The CDR3 runs from the conserved cysteine through the conserved F or W. D genes are given only for firm matches. The listing skips clone size in some rows; elsewhere it reads once, few, many or a size class.

TRBJ2-1,many,TRBD2,TRBV7-2,CASSFTSGSLNEQFF,TGTGCCAGCAGCTTTACTAGCGGGTCTTTGAATGAGCAGTTCTTC
TRBJ1-3,many,TRBD1,TRBV11-2,CASSLIRDRAGNTIYF,TGTGCCAGCAGCTTAATCCGGGACAGGGCTGGAAACACCATATATTTT
TRBJ2-1,many,.,TRBV6-5,CASSYSRVNEQFF,TGTGCCAGCAGTTACTCACGAGTTAATGAGCAGTTCTTC
TRBJ2-1,few,TRBD2,TRBV11-2,CASSSTGRAYNEQFF,TGTGCCAGCAGCTCGACCGGGAGGGCCTACAATGAGCAGTTCTTC
TRBJ2-1,many,TRBD1,TRBV12-3/TRBV12-4,CASRARGGVRYNEQFF,TGTGCCAGCAGGGCCCGAGGGGGCGTGCGGTACAATGAGCAGTTCTTC
TRBJ1-1,few,.,TRBV30,CAWKAGHTEAFF,TGTGCCTGGAAGGCGGGCCACACTGAAGCTTTCTTT
TRBJ2-1,few,.,TRBV7-3,CASSLKGGAYNEQFF,TGTGCCAGCAGCTTAAAGGGGGGGGCCTACAATGAGCAGTTCTTC
TRBJ1-2,many,.,TRBV4-1,CASSQEQRRNYGYTF,TGCGCCAGCAGCCAGGAACAGAGACGGAACTATGGCTACACCTTC
TRBJ2-5,.,.,TRBV28,CASYRPAGSKTQYF,TGTGCCAGCTATCGACCGGCGGGGAGTAAGACCCAGTACTTC
TRBJ1-1,.,TRBD1,TRBV24-1,CATSVGDRANTEAFF,TGTGCCACCAGTGTCGGTGACAGGGCTAACACTGAAGCTTTCTTT
TRBJ1-2,many,.,TRBV28,CASSFRQGGYTF,TGTGCCAGCAGTTTCCGTCAGGGTGGCTACACCTTC
TRBJ1-1,many,TRBD1,TRBV11-2,CASSRTRGLGTEAFF,TGTGCCAGCAGCCGAACGAGGGGGCTGGGGACTGAAGCTTTCTTT
TRBJ1-5,many,.,TRBV7-9,CASSFLDQPQHF,TGTGCCAGCAGCTTCCTGGATCAGCCCCAGCATTTT
TRBJ2-2,many,.,TRBV11-1,CASSLGEAGELFF,TGTGCCAGCAGCTTGGGAGAGGCCGGGGAGCTGTTTTTT
TRBJ2-1,many,.,TRBV10-3,CAISESMAGQYNEQFF,TGTGCCATCAGTGAGTCGATGGCGGGCCAATACAATGAGCAGTTCTTC
TRBJ2-4,.,.,TRBV2,CASSEGAAGYIQYF,TGTGCCAGCAGTGAAGGGGCGGCTGGTTACATTCAGTACTTC
TRBJ1-3,few,.,TRBV11-2,CASSTTQGRSGNTIYF,TGTGCCAGCAGCACCACTCAGGGGCGCTCTGGAAACACCATATATTTT
TRBJ1-1,few,.,TRBV20-1,CSGEGGNTEAFF,TGCAGTGGGGAGGGGGGGAACACTGAAGCTTTCTTT
TRBJ1-2,many,.,TRBV7-8,CASSLNRAGVVKANYGYTF,TGTGCCAGCAGCTTAAATAGGGCCGGGGTGGTCAAGGCTAACTATGGCTACACCTTC
TRBJ1-1,many,.,TRBV3-1,CASSQGPEAFF,TGTGCCAGCAGCCAAGGGCCTGAAGCTTTCTTT
TRBJ1-6,many,.,TRBV14,CASSQDRVRGSPLHF,TGTGCCAGCAGCCAAGATAGAGTTCGGGGTTCACCCCTCCACTTT
TRBJ1-2,many,.,TRBV7-9,CASSLEINGYGYTF,TGTGCCAGCAGCTTAGAAATCAACGGCTATGGCTACACCTTC
TRBJ2-4,few,.,TRBV20-1,CSARDPQRPGGNIQYF,TGCAGTGCTAGAGATCCTCAGCGGCCCGGGGGAAACATTCAGTACTTC
TRBJ1-1,many,TRBD1,TRBV7-3,CASSPQPGQGGPEAFF,TGTGCCAGCAGCCCCCAACCGGGACAGGGAGGCCCTGAAGCTTTCTTT
TRBJ2-3,many,TRBD2,TRBV6-2/TRBV6-3,CASSYSGTSGAADTQYF,TGTGCCAGCAGTTACTCCGGGACTAGCGGGGCGGCGGATACGCAGTATTTT
TRBJ2-5,many,.,TRBV7-2,CASSEGNWAETQYF,TGTGCCAGCAGCGAGGGGAACTGGGCGGAGACCCAGTACTTC
TRBJ2-5,many,TRBD2,TRBV24-1,CATSDQAGGLQETQYF,TGTGCCACCAGTGATCAAGCGGGAGGACTACAAGAGACCCAGTACTTC
TRBJ2-1,many,TRBD1,TRBV11-2,CASRRTGVNEQFF,TGTGCCAGCAGAAGGACAGGGGTCAATGAGCAGTTCTTC
TRBJ2-1,many,TRBD2,TRBV11-1,CASSPGGSGDNEQFF,TGTGCCAGCAGCCCCGGTGGTAGCGGGGACAATGAGCAGTTCTTC
TRBJ2-1,.,.,TRBV7-3,CASSSTKNEQFF,TGTGCCAGCAGCTCAACAAAAAATGAGCAGTTCTTC
TRBJ2-1,many,.,TRBV24-1,CATSDTRDTHPEEQFF,TGTGCCACCAGTGATACCCGGGACACCCATCCCGAGGAGCAGTTCTTC
TRBJ1-2,many,.,TRBV7-2,CASSPGPRIDGYTF,TGTGCCAGCAGCCCGGGCCCTAGAATAGATGGCTACACCTTC
TRBJ2-7,many,TRBD2,TRBV27,CASSITTSGSYEQYF,TGTGCCAGCAGTATTACGACTAGCGGCTCCTACGAGCAGTACTTC
TRBJ2-7,many,.,TRBV7-3,CASSPTGAESYEQYF,TGTGCCAGCAGCCCCACCGGAGCGGAGTCCTACGAGCAGTACTTC
TRBJ1-2,many,.,TRBV7-2,CASSWDTIYGYTF,TGTGCCAGCAGCTGGGACACGATCTATGGCTACACCTTC
TRBJ2-1,many,.,TRBV20-1,CSARGLDPYNEQFF,TGCAGTGCTAGAGGACTAGACCCCTACAATGAGCAGTTCTTC
TRBJ2-1,many,.,TRBV20-1,CSASPIQRERVYNEQFF,TGCAGTGCTAGCCCTATCCAAAGGGAACGCGTCTACAATGAGCAGTTCTTC
TRBJ1-3,many,.,TRBV28,CASREWAAGNTIYF,TGTGCCAGCAGGGAGTGGGCAGCTGGAAACACCATATATTTT
TRBJ1-1,.,.,TRBV29-1,CSARDGEAFF,TGCAGCGCAAGGGACGGAGAAGCTTTCTTT
TRBJ2-5,few,TRBD2,TRBV27,CASSPRGAGAPRETQYF,TGTGCCAGCAGTCCCCGGGGAGCGGGAGCGCCCCGGGAGACCCAGTACTTC
TRBJ2-7,many,.,TRBV5-1,CASSYDSPDYEQYF,TGCGCCAGCAGCTACGACAGTCCGGACTACGAGCAGTACTTC
TRBJ1-6,few,.,TRBV18,CASSLQDSHNSPLHF,TGTGCCAGCTCACTCCAGGACAGTCATAATTCACCCCTCCACTTT
TRBJ2-7,many,TRBD1,TRBV27,CASSGQGFDEQYF,TGTGCCAGCAGTGGACAGGGGTTCGACGAGCAGTACTTC
TRBJ2-1,few,.,TRBV15,CATSRDRGGDNEQFF,TGTGCCACCAGCAGAGATCGAGGGGGAGACAATGAGCAGTTCTTC
TRBJ1-1,few,.,TRBV4-2,CASSQGMGTTEAFF,TGTGCCAGCAGCCAAGGCATGGGGACAACTGAAGCTTTCTTT
TRBJ1-5,.,TRBD1,TRBV19,CAISGTGVQPQHF,TGTGCCATTTCCGGGACAGGGGTTCAGCCCCAGCATTTT
TRBJ2-4,few,.,TRBV7-9,CASSLGSDVSQNIQYF,TGTGCCAGCAGCTTAGGGTCGGACGTCTCGCAAAACATTCAGTACTTC